This T cell receptor beta chain emerged from a study of control samples from healthy donors and cancer patients. This clone was counted once. The assay was immunoSEQ multiplex PCR, and TCRdb's table has in-frame clones only and misses some. The sample holds about 80,000 clones; about 89% are singletons and the top ten take less than 8.5%. V was clipped by 0 bases and J by 4 bases, with 10 bases between them. The CDR3 runs to 14 residues. Per germline, CDR1 SEHNR and CDR2 FQNEAQ (reference sequence). The TCR comes from a woman aged 60 to 75 in good health. This sequence joins TRBV7-9 and TRBJ2-7; D is undetermined. The sample was blood. The CDR3 is CASSLAGPTYEQYF. DNA of the CDR3: TGTGCCAGCAGCTTAGCCGGACCGACGTACGAGCAGTACTTC.